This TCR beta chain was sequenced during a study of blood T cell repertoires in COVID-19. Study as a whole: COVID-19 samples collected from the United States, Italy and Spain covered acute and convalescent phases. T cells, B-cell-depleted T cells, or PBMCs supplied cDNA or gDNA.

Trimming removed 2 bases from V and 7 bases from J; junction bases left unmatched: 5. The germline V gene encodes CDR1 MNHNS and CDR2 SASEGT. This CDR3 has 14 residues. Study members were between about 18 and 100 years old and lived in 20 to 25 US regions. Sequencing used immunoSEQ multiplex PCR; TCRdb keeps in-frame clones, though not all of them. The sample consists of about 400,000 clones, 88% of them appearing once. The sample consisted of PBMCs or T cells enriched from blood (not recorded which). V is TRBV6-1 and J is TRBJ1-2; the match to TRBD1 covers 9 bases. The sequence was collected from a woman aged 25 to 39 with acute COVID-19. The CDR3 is CASSENRGLGGYTF. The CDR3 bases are TGTGCCAGCAGTGAAAACAGGGGGCTGGGTGGCTACACCTTC.